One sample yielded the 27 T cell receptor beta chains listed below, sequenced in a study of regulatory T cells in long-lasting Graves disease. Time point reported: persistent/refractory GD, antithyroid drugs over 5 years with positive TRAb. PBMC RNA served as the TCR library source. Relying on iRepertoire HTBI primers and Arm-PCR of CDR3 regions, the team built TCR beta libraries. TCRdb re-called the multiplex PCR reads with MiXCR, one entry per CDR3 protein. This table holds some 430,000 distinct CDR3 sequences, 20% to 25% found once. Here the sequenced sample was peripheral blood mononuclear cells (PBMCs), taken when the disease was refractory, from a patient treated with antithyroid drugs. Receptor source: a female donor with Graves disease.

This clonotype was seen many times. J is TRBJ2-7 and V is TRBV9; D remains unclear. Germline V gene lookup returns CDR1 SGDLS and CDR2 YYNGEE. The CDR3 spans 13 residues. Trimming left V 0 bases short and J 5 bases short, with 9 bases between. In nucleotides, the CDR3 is TGTGCCAGCAGCGTAGCTCTGGGTCACGAGCAGTACTTC. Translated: CASSVALGHEQYF. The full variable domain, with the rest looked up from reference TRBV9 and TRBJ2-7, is DSGVTQTPKHLITATGQRVTLRCSPRSGDLSVYWYQQSLDQGLQFLIQYYNGEERAKGNILERFSAQQFPDLHSELNLSSLELGDSALYFCASSVALGHEQYFGPGTRLTVT.

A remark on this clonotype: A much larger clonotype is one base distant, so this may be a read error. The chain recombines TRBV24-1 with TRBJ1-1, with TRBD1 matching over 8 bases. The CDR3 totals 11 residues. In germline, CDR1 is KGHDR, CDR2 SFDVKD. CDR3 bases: TGTGCCACACAGGGGGACACTGAAGTTTTCTTT. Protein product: CATQGDTEVFF.

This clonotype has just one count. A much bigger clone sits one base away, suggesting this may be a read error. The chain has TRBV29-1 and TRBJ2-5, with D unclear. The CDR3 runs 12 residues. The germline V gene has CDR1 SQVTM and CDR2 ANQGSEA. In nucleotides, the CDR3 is TGCAGCGTTGTGGGTCTACAAGAGGCCCAGTACTTC. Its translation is CSVVGLQEAQYF.

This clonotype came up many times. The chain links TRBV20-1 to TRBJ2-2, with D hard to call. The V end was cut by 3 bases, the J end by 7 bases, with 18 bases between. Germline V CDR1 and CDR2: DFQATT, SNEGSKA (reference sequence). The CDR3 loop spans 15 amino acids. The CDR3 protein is CSARLFGRESGELFF. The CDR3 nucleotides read TGCAGTGCTAGGTTGTTTGGTCGTGAAAGCGGGGAGCTGTTTTTT.

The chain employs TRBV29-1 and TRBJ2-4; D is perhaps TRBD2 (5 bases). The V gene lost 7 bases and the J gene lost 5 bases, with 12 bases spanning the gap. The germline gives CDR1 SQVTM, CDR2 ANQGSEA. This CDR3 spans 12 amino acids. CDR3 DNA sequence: TGCAGCGCCGGGGTTGGGGAAAACATTCAGTACTTC. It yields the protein CSAGVGENIQYF.

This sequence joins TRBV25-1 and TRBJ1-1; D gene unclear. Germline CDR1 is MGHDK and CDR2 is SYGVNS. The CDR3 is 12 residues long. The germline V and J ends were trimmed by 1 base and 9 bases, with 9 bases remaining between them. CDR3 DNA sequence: TGTGCCAGCAGTGAATCGGCAGGAAAAGCTTTCTTT. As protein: CASSESAGKAFF.

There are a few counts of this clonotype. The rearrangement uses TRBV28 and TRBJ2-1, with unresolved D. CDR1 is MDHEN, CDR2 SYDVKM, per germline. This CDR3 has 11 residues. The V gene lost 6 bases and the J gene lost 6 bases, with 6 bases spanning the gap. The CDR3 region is CASRASNEQFF. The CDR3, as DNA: TGTGCCAGCAGAGCCTCCAATGAGCAGTTCTTC. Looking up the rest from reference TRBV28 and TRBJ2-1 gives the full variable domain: DVKVTQSSRYLVKRTGEKVFLECVQDMDHENMFWYRQDPGLGLRLIYFSYDVKMKEKGDIPEGYSVSREKKERFSLILESASTNQTSMYLCASRASNEQFFGPGTRLTVL.

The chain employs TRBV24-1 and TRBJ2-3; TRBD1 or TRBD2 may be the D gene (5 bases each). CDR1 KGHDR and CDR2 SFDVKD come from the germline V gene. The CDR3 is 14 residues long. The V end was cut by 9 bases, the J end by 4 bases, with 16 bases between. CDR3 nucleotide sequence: TGTGCCACCGTGGACGGGACCGCCGCAGATACGCAGTATTTT. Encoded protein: CATVDGTAADTQYF.

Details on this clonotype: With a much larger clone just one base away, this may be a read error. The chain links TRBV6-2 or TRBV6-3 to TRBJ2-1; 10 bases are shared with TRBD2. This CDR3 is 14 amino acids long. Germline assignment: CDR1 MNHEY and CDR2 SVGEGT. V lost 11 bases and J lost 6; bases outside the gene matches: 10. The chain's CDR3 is CAGGASGSFNEQFF. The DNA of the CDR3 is TGTGCCGGCGGCGCTAGCGGGAGTTTCAATGAGCAGTTCTTC.

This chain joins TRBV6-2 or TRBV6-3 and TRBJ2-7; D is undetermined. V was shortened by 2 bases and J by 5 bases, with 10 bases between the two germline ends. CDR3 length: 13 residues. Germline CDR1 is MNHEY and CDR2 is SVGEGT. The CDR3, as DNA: TGTGCCAGCAGTTACGTCCCCCAGGACGAGCAGTACTTC. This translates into CASSYVPQDEQYF.

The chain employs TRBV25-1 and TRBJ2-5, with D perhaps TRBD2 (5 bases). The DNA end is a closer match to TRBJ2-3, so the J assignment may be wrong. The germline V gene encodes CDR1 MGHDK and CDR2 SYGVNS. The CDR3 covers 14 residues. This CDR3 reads CASSEGGTRGTQYF. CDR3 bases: TGTGCCAGCAGTGAAGGCGGCACACGGGGTACGCAGTATTTT.

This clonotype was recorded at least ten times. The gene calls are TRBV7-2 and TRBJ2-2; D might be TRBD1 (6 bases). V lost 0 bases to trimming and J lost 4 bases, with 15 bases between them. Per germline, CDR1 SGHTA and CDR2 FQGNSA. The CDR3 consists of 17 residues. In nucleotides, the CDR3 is TGTGCCAGCAGCTTAGCAGGGCAGGGGATGGGCACCGGGGAGCTGTTTTTT. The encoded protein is CASSLAGQGMGTGELFF. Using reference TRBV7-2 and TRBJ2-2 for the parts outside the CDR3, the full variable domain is GAGVSQSPSNKVTEKGKDVELRCDPISGHTALYWYRQSLGQGLEFLIYFQGNSAPDKSGLPSDRFSAERTGGSVSTLTIQRTQQEDSAVYLCASSLAGQGMGTGELFFGEGSRLTVL.

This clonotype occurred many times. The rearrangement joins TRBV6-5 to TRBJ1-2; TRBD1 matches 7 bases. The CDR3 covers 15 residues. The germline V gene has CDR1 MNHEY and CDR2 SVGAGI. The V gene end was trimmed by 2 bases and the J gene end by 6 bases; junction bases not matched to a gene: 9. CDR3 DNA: TGTGCCAGCAGTTACCGGGGACAGTTGGGGGATGGCTACACCTTC. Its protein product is CASSYRGQLGDGYTF.

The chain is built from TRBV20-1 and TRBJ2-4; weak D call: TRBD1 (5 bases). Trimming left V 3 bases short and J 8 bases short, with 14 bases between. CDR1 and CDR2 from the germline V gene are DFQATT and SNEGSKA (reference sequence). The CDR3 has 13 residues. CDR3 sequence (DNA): TGCAGTGCTAGGATGACACAACAGGACATTCAGTACTTC. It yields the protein CSARMTQQDIQYF.

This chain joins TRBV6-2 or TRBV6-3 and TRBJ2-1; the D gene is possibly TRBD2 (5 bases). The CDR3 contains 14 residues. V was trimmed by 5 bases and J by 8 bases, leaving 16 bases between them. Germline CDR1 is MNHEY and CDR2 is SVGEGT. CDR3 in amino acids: CASSERGGSDEQFF. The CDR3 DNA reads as TGTGCCAGCAGTGAGCGCGGAGGTAGCGATGAGCAGTTCTTC.

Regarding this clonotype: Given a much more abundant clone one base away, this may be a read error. The CDR3 sequence: CASSQAVEETQYF. In DNA form, the CDR3 reads TGTGCCAGCAGCCAAGCGGTCGAGGAGACCCAGTACTTC. The chain joins TRBV3-1 to TRBJ2-5; D is unresolved. This CDR3 is 13 amino acids long. V lost 1 base, J lost 5 bases, and 8 bases lay in between. From germline, CDR1 is LGHDT and CDR2 YNNKEL (reference sequence).

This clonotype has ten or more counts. CDR3 nucleotides: TGTGCCAGCAGCTTTTCTATAGCGGGCCCTTACGAGCAGTACTTC. Translation gives CASSFSIAGPYEQYF. J is TRBJ2-7 and V is TRBV7-8; 7 bases align to TRBD2. The CDR3 is 15 residues long. The V segment lost 3 bases and the J segment 4 bases; nucleotides outside the gene matches: 9. CDR1 SGHVS and CDR2 FQNEAQ come from the germline V gene.

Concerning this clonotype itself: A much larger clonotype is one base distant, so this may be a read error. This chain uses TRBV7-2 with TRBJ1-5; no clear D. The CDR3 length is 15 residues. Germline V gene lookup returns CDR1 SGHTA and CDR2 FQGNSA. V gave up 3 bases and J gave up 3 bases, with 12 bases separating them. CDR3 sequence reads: CASSLRTNDNQPQHF. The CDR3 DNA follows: TGTGCCAGCAGCTTGAGAACTAATGACAATCAGCCCCAGCATTTT.

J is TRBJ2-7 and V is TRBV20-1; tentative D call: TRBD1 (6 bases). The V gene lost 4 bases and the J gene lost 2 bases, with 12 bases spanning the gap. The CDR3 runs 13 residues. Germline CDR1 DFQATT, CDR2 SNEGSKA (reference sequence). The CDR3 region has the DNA TGCAGTGCTACAAAGACAGGAACCTACGAGCAGTACTTC. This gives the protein CSATKTGTYEQYF.

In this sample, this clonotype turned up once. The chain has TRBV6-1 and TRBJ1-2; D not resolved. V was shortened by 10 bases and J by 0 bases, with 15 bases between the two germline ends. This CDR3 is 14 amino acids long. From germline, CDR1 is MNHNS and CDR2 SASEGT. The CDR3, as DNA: TGTGCCAACAAAATTAGGACGGCTAACTATGGCTACACCTTC. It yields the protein CANKIRTANYGYTF.

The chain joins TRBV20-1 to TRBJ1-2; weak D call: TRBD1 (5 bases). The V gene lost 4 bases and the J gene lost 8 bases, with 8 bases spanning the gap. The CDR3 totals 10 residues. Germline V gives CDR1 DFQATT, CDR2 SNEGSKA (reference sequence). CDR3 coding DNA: TGCAGTGCTACGGGGGGAGGCTACACCTTC. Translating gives CSATGGGYTF.

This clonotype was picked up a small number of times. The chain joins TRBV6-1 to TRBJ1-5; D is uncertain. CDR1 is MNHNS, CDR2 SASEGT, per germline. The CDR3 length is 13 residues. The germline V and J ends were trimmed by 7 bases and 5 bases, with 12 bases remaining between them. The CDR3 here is CASTVGHDQPQHF. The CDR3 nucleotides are TGTGCCAGCACCGTCGGGCACGATCAGCCCCAGCATTTT.

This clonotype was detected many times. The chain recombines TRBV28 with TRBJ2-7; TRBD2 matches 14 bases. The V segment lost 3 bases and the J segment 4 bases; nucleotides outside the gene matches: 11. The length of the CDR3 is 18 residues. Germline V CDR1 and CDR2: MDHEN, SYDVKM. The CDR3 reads CASSFPGTSGRRSYEQYF. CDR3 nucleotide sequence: TGTGCCAGCAGTTTCCCTGGGACTAGCGGGAGACGGTCGTACGAGCAGTACTTC.

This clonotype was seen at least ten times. CDR3 in DNA: TGTGCCAGCCTCACTCACCGGGACCCGAGGATGGAAAAACTGTTTTTT. Residues: CASLTHRDPRMEKLFF. This rearrangement joins TRBV28 to TRBJ1-4, with a tentative D call TRBD1 (5 bases). The CDR3 has 16 residues. The germline V gene encodes CDR1 MDHEN and CDR2 SYDVKM. V lost 8 bases to trimming and J lost 8 bases, with 24 bases between them.

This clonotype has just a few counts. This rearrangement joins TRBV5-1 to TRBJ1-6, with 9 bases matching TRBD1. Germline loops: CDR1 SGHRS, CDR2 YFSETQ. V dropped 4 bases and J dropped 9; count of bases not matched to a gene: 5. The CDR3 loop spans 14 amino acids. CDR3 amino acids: CASSLSTGGSPLHF. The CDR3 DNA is TGCGCCAGCAGCCTTTCGACAGGGGGTTCACCCCTCCACTTT.

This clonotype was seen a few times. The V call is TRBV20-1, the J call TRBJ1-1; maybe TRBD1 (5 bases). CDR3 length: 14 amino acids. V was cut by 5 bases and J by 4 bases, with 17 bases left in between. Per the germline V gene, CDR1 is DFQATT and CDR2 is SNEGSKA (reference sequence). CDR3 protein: CSAPRPGVSTEAFF. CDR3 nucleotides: TGCAGTGCTCCGCGCCCGGGGGTTAGCACTGAAGCTTTCTTT.

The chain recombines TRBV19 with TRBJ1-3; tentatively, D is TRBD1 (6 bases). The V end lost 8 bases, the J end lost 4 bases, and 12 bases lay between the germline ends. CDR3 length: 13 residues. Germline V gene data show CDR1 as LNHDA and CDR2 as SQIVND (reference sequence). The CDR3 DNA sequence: TGTGCCAGTTACAGGGAGCCCGGAAACACCATATATTTT. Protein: CASYREPGNTIYF.